This T cell receptor (beta chain) was identified in a study of OX40 agonist ivuxolimab in advanced cancers. The method was immunoSEQ multiplex PCR; TCRdb's version includes in-frame clones alone and lacks a portion of them. The sample shows tens of thousands of clones, around 90% of them seen only once. Germline V gene data show CDR1 as SGHNT and CDR2 as YENEEA. V was clipped by 0 bases and J by 10 bases, with 10 bases between them. The CDR3 has 13 amino acids. A history of autoimmune disease or systemic immunosuppression excluded patients. V gene TRBV11-3 combines with J gene TRBJ2-1, with D unclear. The sequences come from CD4+ or CD8+ T cells sorted from blood, collected in a trial of the OX40 agonist ivuxolimab. This receptor was identified in an adult with an advanced solid tumor such as melanoma, head and neck, liver or kidney cancer. The CDR3 coding sequence is TGTGCCAGCAGCTTAGATATGAGCCGGGAGCAGTTCTTC. This codes for CASSLDMSREQFF.